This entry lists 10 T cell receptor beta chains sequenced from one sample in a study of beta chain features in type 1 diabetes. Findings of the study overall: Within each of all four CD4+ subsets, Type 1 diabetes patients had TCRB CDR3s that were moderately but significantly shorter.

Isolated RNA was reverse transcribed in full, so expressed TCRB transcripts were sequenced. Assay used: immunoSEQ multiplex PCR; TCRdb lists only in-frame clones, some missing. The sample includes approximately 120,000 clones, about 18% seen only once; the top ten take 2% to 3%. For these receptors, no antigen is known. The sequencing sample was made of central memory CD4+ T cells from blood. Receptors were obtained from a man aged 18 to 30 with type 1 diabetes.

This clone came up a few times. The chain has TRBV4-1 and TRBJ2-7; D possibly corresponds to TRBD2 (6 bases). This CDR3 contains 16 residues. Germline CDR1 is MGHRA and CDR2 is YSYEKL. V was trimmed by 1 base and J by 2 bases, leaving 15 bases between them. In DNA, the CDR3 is TGCGCCAGCAGCCAAGGGGGCGGGACGGTTACCTACGAGCAGTACTTC. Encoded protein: CASSQGGGTVTYEQYF.

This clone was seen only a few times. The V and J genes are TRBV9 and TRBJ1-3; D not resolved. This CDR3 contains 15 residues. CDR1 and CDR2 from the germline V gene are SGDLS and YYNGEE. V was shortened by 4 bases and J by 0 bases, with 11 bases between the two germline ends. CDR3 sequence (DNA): TGTGCCAGCAGCCCCAACTTGGTCTCTGGAAACACCATATATTTT. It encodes CASSPNLVSGNTIYF.

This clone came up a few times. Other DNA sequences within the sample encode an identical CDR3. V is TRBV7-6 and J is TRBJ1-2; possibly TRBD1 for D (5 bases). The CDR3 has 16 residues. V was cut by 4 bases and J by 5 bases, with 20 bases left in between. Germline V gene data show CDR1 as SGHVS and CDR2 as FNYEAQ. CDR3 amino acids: CASSSPAGGRGYGYTF. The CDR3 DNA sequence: TGTGCCAGCAGCTCCCCAGCGGGGGGGAGAGGGTATGGCTACACCTTC.

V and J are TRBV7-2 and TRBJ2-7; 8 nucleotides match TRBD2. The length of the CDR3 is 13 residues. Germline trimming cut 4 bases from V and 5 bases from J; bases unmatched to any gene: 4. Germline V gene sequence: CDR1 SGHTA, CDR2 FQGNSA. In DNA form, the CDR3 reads TGTGCCAGCAGCTCTTGGCGGGAGGACGAGCAGTACTTC. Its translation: CASSSWREDEQYF.

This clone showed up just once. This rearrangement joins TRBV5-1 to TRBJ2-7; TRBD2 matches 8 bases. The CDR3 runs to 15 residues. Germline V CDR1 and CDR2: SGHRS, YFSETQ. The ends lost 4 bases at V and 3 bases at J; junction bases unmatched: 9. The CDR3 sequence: CASSAGGSGYYEQYF. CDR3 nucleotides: TGCGCCAGCAGCGCGGGGGGTAGCGGTTACTACGAGCAGTACTTC. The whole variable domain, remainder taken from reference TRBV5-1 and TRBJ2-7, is KAGVTQTPRYLIKTRGQQVTLSCSPISGHRSVSWYQQTPGQGLQFLFEYFSETQRNKGNFPGRFSGRQFSNSRSEMNVSTLELGDSALYLCASSAGGSGYYEQYFGPGTRLTVT.

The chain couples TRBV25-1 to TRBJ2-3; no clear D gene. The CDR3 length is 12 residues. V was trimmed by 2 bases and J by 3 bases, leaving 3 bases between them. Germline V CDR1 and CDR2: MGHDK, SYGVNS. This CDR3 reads CASSEGTDTQYF. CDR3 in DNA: TGTGCCAGCAGTGAAGGGACAGATACGCAGTATTTT.

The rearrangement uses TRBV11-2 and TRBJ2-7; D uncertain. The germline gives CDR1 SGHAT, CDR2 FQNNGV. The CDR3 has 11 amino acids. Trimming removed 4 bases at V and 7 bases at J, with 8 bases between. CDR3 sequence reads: CASSSFVEQYF. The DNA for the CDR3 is TGTGCCAGCAGCTCCTTCGTTGAGCAGTACTTC.

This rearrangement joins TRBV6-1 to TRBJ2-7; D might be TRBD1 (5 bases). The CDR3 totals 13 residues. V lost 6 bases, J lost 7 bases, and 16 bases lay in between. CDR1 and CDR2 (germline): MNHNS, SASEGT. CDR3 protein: CASSAKGQEEQYF. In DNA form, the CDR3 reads TGTGCCAGCAGCGCGAAGGGGCAGGAAGAGCAGTACTTC.

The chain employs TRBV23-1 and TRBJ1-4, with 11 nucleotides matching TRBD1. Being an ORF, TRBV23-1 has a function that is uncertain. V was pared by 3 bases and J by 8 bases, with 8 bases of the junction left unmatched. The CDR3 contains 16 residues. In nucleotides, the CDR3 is TGCGCCAGCAGTCAGGAAGGGACAGGGGGAGGCGAAAAACTGTTTTTT. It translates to CASSQEGTGGGEKLFF.

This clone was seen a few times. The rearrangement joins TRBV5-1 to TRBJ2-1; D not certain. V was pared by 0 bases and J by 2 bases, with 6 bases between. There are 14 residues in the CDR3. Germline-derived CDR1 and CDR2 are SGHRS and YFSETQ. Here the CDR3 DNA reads TGCGCCAGCAGCTTGGATAGCCCCTACAATGAGCAGTTCTTC. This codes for CASSLDSPYNEQFF.